The source of this T cell receptor (beta chain) is a study of human T cells and chemical hapten exposure. Across the study: Per-sample TCR yield variation was attributed mainly to small pooled library volume differences. Study-level findings and limits: TCRs above 1 in 1000 frequency stayed constant with DPC sensitization.

Time point noted: healthy volunteer bleed at 2 weeks. The total RNA was obtained from whole blood that was not fractionated. Unique molecular identifiers were attached to individual cDNA molecules within the library. TCRdb processed the RACE reads anew with MiXCR; each CDR3 protein has one entry. The sample lists around 130,000 distinct CDR3 sequences, about 9.4% seen once, with about 2% in the top ten. This clonotype was detected a few times. What it recognizes is unknown. The sequence came from a male donor in good health. Some clones in this sample may be carry-over from other donors' samples. Material: whole blood.

The CDR3 nucleotides read TGTGCCAGCAGTGAAGTGGAGGTTGGCCAGCCCCAGCATTTT. Translation gives CASSEVEVGQPQHF. This chain links TRBV6-1 with TRBJ1-5; D is ambiguous. This CDR3 region has 14 residues. Germline V gives CDR1 MNHNS, CDR2 SASEGT. V was trimmed by 1 base and J by 7 bases, leaving 11 bases between them.